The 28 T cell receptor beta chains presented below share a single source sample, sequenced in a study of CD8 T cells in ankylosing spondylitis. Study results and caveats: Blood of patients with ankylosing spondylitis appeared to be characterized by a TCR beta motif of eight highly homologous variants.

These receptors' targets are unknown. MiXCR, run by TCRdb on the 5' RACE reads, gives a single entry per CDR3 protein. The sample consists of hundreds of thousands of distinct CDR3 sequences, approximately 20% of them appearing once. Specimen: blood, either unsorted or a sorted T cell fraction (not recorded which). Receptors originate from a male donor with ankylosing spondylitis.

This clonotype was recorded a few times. The CDR3 DNA follows: TGCGCCAGCAGCCATCGGGTCGTTAGCTCCTACAATGAGCAGTTCTTC. Its protein product is CASSHRVVSSYNEQFF. The V and J genes are TRBV4-3 and TRBJ2-1; D ambiguous. Trimming removed 3 bases at V and 0 bases at J, with 12 bases between. CDR3 length: 16 residues. Germline lookup yields CDR1 LGHNA and CDR2 YSLEER.

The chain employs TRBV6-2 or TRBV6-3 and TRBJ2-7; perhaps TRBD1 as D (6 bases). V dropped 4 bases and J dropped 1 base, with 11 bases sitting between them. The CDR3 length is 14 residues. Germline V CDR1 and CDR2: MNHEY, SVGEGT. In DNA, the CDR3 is TGTGCCAGCAGTTTCCGGGACACTTCCTACGAGCAGTACTTC. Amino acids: CASSFRDTSYEQYF.

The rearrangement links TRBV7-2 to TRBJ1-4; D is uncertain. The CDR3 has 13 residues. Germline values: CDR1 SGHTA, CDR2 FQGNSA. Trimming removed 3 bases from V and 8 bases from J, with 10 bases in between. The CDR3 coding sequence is TGTGCCAGCAGCTTTGGCCTGGAGGAAAAACTGTTTTTT. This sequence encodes CASSFGLEEKLFF.

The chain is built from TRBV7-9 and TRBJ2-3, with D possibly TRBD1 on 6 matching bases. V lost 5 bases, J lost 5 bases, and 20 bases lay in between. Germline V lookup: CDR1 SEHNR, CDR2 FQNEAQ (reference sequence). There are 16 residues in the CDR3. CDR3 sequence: CASSPAQGVNVDTQYF. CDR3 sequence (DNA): TGTGCCAGCAGCCCAGCACAGGGTGTAAATGTAGATACGCAGTATTTT.

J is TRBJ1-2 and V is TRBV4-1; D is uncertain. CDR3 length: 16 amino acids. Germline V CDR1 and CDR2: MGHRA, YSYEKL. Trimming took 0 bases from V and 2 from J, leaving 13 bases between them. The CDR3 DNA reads TGCGCCAGCAGCCAAGATCCACAGCCAGGCAACTATGGCTACACCTTC. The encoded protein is CASSQDPQPGNYGYTF.

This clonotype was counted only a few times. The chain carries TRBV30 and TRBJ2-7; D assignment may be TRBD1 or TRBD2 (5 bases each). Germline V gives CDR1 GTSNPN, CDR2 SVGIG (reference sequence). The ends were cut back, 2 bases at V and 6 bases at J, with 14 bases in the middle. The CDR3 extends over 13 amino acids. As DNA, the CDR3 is TGTGCCTGGAGTATCGGGGCTGGAGGCGAGCAGTACTTC. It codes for CAWSIGAGGEQYF.

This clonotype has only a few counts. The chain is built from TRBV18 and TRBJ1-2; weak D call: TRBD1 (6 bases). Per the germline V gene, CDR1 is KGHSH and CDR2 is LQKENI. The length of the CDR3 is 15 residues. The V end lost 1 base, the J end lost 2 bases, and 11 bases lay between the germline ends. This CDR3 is CASSPLRGNNYGYTF. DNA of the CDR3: TGTGCCAGCTCACCACTAAGGGGGAACAACTATGGCTACACCTTC. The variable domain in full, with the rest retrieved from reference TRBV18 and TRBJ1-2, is NAGVMQNPRHLVRRRGQEARLRCSPMKGHSHVYWYRQLPEEGLKFMVYLQKENIIDESGMPKERFSAEFPKEGPSILRIQQVVRGDSAAYFCASSPLRGNNYGYTFGSGTRLTVV.

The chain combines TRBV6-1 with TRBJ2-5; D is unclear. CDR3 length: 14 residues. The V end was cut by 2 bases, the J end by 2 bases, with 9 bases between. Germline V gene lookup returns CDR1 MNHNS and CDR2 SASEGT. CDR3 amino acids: CASSEMGRQETQYF. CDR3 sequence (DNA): TGTGCCAGCAGTGAAATGGGCAGACAAGAGACCCAGTACTTC.

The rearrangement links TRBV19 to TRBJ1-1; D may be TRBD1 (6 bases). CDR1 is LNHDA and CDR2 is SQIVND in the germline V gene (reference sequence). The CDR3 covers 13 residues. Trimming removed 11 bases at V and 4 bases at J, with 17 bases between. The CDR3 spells CASGVGAVTEAFF. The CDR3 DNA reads TGTGCCTCCGGGGTGGGGGCTGTCACTGAAGCTTTCTTT.

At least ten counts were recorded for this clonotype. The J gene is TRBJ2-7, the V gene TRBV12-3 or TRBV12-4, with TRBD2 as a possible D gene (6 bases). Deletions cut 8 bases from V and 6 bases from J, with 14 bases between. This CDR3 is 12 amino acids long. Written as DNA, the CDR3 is TGTGCCAGCTCCTTTGGGGGGACCGAGCAGTACTTC. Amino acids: CASSFGGTEQYF.

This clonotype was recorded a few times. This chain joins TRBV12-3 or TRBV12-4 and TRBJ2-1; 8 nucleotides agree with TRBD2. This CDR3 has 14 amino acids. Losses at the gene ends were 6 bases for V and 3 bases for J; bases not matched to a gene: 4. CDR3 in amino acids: CASSREGGYNEQFF. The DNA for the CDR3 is TGTGCCAGCAGCCGGGAGGGGGGCTACAATGAGCAGTTCTTC.

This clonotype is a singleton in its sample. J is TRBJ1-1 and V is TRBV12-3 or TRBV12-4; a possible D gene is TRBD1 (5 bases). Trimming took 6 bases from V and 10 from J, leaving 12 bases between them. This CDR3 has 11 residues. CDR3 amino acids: CASSMGGSAFF. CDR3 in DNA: TGTGCCAGCAGCATGGGGGGGTCAGCTTTCTTT.

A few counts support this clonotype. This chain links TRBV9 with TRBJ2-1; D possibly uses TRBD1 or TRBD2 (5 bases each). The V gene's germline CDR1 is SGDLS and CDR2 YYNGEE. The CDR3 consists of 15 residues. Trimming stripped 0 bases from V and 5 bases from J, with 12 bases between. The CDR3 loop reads CASSVGADTNNEQFF. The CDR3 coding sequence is TGTGCCAGCAGCGTAGGAGCGGACACGAACAATGAGCAGTTCTTC.

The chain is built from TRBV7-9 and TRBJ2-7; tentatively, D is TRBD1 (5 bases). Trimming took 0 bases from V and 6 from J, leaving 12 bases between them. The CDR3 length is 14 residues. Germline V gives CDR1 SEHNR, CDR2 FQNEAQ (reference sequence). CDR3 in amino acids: CASSLALRVGEQYF. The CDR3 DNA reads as TGTGCCAGCAGCTTAGCGCTCAGGGTGGGCGAGCAGTACTTC.

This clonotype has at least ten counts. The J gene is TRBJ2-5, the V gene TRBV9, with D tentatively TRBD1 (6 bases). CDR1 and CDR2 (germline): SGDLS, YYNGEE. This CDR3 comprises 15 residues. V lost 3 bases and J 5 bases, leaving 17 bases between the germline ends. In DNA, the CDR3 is TGTGCCAGCAGCGGAGATACAGGGTTGGGGGAGACCCAGTACTTC. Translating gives CASSGDTGLGETQYF.

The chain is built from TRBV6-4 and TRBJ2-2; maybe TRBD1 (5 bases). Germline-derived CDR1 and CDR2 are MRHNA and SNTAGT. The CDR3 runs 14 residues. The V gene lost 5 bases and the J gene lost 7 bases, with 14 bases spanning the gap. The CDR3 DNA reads TGTGCCAGCAGTCTTTCGAAGGGGAACGGGGAGCTGTTTTTT. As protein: CASSLSKGNGELFF.

The CDR3 nucleotides read TGTGCCAGCAGTCCCCCCATCACCGGGACAGGGGGCGATAAGCAGTTCTTC. Translating it yields CASSPPITGTGGDKQFF. The rearrangement links TRBV28 to TRBJ2-1, with 12 bases that match TRBD1. Germline V gene lookup returns CDR1 MDHEN and CDR2 SYDVKM. This CDR3 region has 17 residues. V trimming: 5 bases; J trimming: 11 bases; junction bases outside the gene matches: 16. The full variable domain, rest sourced from reference TRBV28 and TRBJ2-1, is DVKVTQSSRYLVKRTGEKVFLECVQDMDHENMFWYRQDPGLGLRLIYFSYDVKMKEKGDIPEGYSVSREKKERFSLILESASTNQTSMYLCASSPPITGTGGDKQFFGPGTRLTVL.

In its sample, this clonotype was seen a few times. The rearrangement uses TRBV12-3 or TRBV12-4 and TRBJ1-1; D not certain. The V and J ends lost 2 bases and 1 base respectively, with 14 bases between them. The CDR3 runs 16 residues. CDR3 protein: CASSLYAHLSNTEAFF. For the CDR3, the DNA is TGTGCCAGCAGTTTATATGCACACCTCTCGAACACTGAAGCTTTCTTT.

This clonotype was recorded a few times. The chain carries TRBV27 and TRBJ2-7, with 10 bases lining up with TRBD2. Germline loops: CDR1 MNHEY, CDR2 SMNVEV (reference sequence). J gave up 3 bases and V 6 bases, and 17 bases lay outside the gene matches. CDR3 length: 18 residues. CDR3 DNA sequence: TGTGCCAGCAGCCAGCTAGGTGCTAGCGGGAGTCGGCGCTACGAGCAGTACTTC. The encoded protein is CASSQLGASGSRRYEQYF.

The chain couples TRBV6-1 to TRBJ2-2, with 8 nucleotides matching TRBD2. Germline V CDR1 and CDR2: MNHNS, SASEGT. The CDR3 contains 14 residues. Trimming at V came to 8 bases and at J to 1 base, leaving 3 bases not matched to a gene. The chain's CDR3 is CASGLAENTGELFF. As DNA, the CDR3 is TGTGCCAGCGGACTAGCAGAGAACACCGGGGAGCTGTTTTTT.

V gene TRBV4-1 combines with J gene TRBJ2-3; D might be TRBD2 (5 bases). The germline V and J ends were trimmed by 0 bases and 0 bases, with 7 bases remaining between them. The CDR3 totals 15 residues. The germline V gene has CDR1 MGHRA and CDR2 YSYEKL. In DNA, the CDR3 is TGCGCCAGCAGCCAAGAACAGCGGAGCACAGATACGCAGTATTTT. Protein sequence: CASSQEQRSTDTQYF.

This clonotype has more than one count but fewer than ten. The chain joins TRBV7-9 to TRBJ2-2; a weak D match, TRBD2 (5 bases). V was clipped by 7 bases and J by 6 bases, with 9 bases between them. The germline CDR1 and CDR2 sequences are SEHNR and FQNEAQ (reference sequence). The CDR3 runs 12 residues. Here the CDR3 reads CASNSEAGELFF. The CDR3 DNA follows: TGTGCCAGCAACTCGGAGGCCGGGGAGCTGTTTTTT.

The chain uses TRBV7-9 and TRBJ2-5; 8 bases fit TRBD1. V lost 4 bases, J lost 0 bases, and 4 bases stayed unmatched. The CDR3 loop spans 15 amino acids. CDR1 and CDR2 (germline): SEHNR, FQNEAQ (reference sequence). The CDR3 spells CASSYPGQDQETQYF. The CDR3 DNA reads TGTGCCAGCAGCTATCCGGGACAGGACCAAGAGACCCAGTACTTC.

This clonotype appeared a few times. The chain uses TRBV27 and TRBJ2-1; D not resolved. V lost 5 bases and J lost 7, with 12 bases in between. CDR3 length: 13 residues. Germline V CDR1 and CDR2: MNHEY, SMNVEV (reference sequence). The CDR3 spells CASSLTPGNEQFF. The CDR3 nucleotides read TGTGCCAGCAGTCTCACCCCTGGGAATGAGCAGTTCTTC.

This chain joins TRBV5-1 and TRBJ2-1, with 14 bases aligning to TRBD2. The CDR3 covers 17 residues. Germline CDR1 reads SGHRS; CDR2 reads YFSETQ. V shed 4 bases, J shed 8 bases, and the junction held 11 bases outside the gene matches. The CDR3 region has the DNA TGCGCCAGCAGCCCCTCGACTAGCGGGGGGGCATGGTATGAGCAGTTCTTC. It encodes CASSPSTSGGAWYEQFF. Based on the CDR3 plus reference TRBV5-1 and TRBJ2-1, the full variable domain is KAGVTQTPRYLIKTRGQQVTLSCSPISGHRSVSWYQQTPGQGLQFLFEYFSETQRNKGNFPGRFSGRQFSNSRSEMNVSTLELGDSALYLCASSPSTSGGAWYEQFFGPGTRLTVL.

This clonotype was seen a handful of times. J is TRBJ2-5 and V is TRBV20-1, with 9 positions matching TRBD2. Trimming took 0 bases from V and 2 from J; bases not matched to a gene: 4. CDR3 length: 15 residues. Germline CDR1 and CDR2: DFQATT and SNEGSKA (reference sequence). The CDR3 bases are TGCAGTGCTAGAGACAGCCTAGCGGGGCAAGAGACCCAGTACTTC. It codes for CSARDSLAGQETQYF.

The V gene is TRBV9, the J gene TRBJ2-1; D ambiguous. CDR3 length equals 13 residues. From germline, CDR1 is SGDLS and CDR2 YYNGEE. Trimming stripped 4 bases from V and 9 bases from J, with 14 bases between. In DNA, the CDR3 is TGTGCCAGCAGCCCCCCCGGTGCGGTTGAGCAGTTCTTC. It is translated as CASSPPGAVEQFF.

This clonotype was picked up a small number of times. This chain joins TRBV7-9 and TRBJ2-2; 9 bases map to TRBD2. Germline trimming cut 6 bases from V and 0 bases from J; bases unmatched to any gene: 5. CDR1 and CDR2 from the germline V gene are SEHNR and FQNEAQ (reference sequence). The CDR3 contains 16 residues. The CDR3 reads CASRSSGESNTGELFF. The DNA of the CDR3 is TGTGCCAGCAGATCTAGCGGGGAATCGAACACCGGGGAGCTGTTTTTT.